The rows below give T cell receptor beta chains drawn from one sample of a study of post-analysis software for immune sequencing data. TCRdb redid the calling of the PCR reads with MiXCR, one entry per CDR3 protein. The sample holds more than 500,000 distinct CDR3 sequences, roughly 34% seen once. The sequenced material came from blood. These receptor sequences come from a girl aged 2 to 17 with multiple sclerosis. Each CDR3 is given with its conserved first and last residue. Each record gives: V gene, clone size, J gene, D gene, CDR3 DNA, CDR3 protein. D genes are given only for firm matches. Clone sizes are given selectively: once, few, many, or a class where the clone is expanded.

TRBV7-3	few	TRBJ2-5	NA	TGTGCCAGCAGCTTAGGGCGAGTATCGGTTGAGACCCAGTACTTC	CASSLGRVSVETQYF
TRBV7-6	NA	TRBJ2-7	NA	TGTGCCAGCTCGCGCCATTCAGGATACTACGAGCAGTACTTC	CASSRHSGYYEQYF
TRBV7-2	NA	TRBJ2-5	NA	TGTGCCAGCAGCTTAGCTGGACCAGCGGAAGAGACCCAGTACTTC	CASSLAGPAEETQYF
TRBV6-1	many	TRBJ2-3	TRBD2	TGTGCCAGCGCACCCCTACGACGGGCGGGGGGGAGCACAGATACGCAGTATTTT	CASAPLRRAGGSTDTQYF
TRBV7-3	NA	TRBJ1-1	NA	TGTGCCAGCAGCTTAGGGACAATCGGCACTGAAGCTTTCTTT	CASSLGTIGTEAFF
TRBV13	NA	TRBJ2-5	NA	TGTGCCAGCAGCTCAATCCGAGAGACGGGGCCAACCCAAGAGACCCAGTACTTC	CASSSIRETGPTQETQYF
TRBV20-1	NA	TRBJ2-3	TRBD2	TGCAGTGCACCTAGCGGGGGGAGGGCAGATACGCAGTATTTT	CSAPSGGRADTQYF
TRBV9	few	TRBJ2-3	NA	TGTGCCAGCAGCGCCCGGACGAGAACAGATACGCAGTATTTT	CASSARTRTDTQYF
TRBV5-1	once	TRBJ1-6	NA	TGCGCCAGCAGCTCTACCGGGAACTATAATTCACCCCTCCACTTT	CASSSTGNYNSPLHF
TRBV20-1	NA	TRBJ1-2	TRBD1	TGCAGTGCTTTCTCCAGGGGGCCAAACTATGGCTACACCTTC	CSAFSRGPNYGYTF
TRBV6-2/TRBV6-3	NA	TRBJ2-5	TRBD1	TGTGCCAGCAGAGCCGACAGGGTCCTGTACTTC	CASRADRVLYF
TRBV5-5	few	TRBJ2-1	NA	TGTGCCCCAGGCGATGAGCAGTTCTTC	CAPGDEQFF
TRBV11-2	few	TRBJ2-3	NA	TGTGCCAGCAGCTTAGAAGCAGGGGACCTCACAGATACGCAGTATTTT	CASSLEAGDLTDTQYF
TRBV5-1	NA	TRBJ1-3	TRBD1	TGCGCCAGCAGCTTGACAGGGGGCGCAGGGGGAAACACCATATATTTT	CASSLTGGAGGNTIYF
TRBV6-6	NA	TRBJ1-6	NA	TGTGCCAGCAGTTATAGAGCGAGGGACAATTCACCCCTCCACTTT	CASSYRARDNSPLHF
TRBV18	NA	TRBJ1-4	NA	TGTGCCAGCTCACCACGAAATTCGAAACTGTTTTTT	CASSPRNSKLFF
TRBV10-3	NA	TRBJ1-2	NA	TGTGCCATCAGTGAGAGGGCAGGGTCCCCCTATGGCTACACCTTC	CAISERAGSPYGYTF
TRBV20-1	NA	TRBJ1-5	NA	TGCAGTGCTAGACCCAGGGGCGGTCAGCCCCAGCATTTT	CSARPRGGQPQHF